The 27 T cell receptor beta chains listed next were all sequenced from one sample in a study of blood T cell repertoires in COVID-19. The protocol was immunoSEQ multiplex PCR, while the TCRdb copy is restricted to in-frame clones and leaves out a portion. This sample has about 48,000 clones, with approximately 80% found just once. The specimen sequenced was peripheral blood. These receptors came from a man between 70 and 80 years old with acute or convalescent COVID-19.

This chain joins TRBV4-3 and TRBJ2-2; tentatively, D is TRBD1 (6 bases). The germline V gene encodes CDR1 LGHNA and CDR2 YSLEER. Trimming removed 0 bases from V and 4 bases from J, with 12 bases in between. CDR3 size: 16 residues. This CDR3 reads CASSQEYGQPTGELFF. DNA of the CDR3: TGCGCCAGCAGCCAAGAATACGGACAGCCCACCGGGGAGCTGTTTTTT.

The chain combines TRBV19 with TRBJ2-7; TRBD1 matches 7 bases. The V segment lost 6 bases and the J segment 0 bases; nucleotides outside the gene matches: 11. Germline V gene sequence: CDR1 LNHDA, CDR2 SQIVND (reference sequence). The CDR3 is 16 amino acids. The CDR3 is CASRTITGTVSYEQYF. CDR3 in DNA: TGTGCCAGTAGAACTATAACCGGGACAGTCTCCTACGAGCAGTACTTC.

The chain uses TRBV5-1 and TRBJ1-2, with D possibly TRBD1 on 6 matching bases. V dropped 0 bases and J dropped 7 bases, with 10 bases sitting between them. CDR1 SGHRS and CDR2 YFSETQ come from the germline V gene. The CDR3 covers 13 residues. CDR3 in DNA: TGCGCCAGCAGCTTGGCAGGGGATAGTGGCTACACCTTC. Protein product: CASSLAGDSGYTF. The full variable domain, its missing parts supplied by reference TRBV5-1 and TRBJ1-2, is KAGVTQTPRYLIKTRGQQVTLSCSPISGHRSVSWYQQTPGQGLQFLFEYFSETQRNKGNFPGRFSGRQFSNSRSEMNVSTLELGDSALYLCASSLAGDSGYTFGSGTRLTVV.

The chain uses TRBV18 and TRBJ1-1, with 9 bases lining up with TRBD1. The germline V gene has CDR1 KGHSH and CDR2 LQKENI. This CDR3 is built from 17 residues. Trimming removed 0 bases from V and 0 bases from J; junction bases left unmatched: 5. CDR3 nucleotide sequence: TGTGCCAGCTCACCACCGCAAGGGACAGGGCTGAACACTGAAGCTTTCTTT. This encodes CASSPPQGTGLNTEAFF.

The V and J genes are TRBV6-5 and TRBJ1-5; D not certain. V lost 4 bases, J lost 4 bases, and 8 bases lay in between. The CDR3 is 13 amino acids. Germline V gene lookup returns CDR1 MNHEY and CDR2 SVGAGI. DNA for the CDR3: TGTGCCAGCAGTTCCACGGTTAATCAGCCCCAGCATTTT. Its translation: CASSSTVNQPQHF.

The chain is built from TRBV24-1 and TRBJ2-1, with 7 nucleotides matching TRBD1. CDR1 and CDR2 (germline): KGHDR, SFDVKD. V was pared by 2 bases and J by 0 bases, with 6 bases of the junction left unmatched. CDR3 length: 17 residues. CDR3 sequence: CATSDSSGQNSYNEQFF. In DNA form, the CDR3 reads TGTGCCACCAGTGATTCCTCGGGACAGAACTCCTACAATGAGCAGTTCTTC.

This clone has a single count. The DNA for the CDR3 is TGTGCCAGCTCACCACCATCGCGGCCGGGTGAGCAGTTCTTC. It codes for CASSPPSRPGEQFF. The rearrangement joins TRBV18 to TRBJ2-1; D not certain. The CDR3 runs to 14 residues. V lost 0 bases to trimming and J lost 9 bases, with 12 bases between them. The germline V gene has CDR1 KGHSH and CDR2 LQKENI. The whole variable domain, filled in from reference TRBV18 and TRBJ2-1, reads NAGVMQNPRHLVRRRGQEARLRCSPMKGHSHVYWYRQLPEEGLKFMVYLQKENIIDESGMPKERFSAEFPKEGPSILRIQQVVRGDSAAYFCASSPPSRPGEQFFGPGTRLTVL.

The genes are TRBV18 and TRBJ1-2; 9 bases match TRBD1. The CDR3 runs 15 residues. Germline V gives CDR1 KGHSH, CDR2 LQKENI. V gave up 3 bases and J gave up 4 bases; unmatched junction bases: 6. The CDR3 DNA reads TGTGCCAGCTCACCCGCCCAGGACAGGGGCTATGGCTACACCTTC. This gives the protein CASSPAQDRGYGYTF.

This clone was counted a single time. The CDR3, as DNA: TGTGCCAGCAGTGAATCGTATAGCAATCAGCCCCAGCATTTT. Its translation: CASSESYSNQPQHF. This chain joins TRBV25-1 and TRBJ1-5; no clear D gene. This CDR3 spans 14 amino acids. Looked up from germline, CDR1 is MGHDK and CDR2 is SYGVNS. With 1 base removed from V and 0 bases from J, the gap between germline ends came to 4 bases.

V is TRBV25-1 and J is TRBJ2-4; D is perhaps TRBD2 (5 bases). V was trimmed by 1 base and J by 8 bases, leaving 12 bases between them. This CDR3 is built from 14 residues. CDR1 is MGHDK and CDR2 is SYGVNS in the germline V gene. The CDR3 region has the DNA TGTGCCAGCAGTGAATTGGACGGGGTTGACATTCAGTACTTC. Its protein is CASSELDGVDIQYF.

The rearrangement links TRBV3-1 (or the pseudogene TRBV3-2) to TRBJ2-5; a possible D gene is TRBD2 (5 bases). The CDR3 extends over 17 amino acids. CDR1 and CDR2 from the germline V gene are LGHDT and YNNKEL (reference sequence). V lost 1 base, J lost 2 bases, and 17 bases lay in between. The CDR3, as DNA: TGTGCCAGCAGCCAAGGGTTGGTAAGCGGTAGGCAAGAGACCCAGTACTTC. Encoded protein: CASSQGLVSGRQETQYF.

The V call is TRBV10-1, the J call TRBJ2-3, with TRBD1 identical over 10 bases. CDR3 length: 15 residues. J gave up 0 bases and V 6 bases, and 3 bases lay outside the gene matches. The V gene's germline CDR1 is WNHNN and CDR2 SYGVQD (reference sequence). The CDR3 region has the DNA TGCGCCAGCAGCGGGGACAGGGGAAGCACAGATACGCAGTATTTT. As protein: CASSGDRGSTDTQYF.

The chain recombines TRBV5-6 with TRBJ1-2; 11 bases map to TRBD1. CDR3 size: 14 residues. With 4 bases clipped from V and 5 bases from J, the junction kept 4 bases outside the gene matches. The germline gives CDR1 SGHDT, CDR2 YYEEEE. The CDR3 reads CASSLGQGGYGYTF. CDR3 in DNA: TGTGCCAGCAGCCTGGGACAGGGGGGGTATGGCTACACCTTC.

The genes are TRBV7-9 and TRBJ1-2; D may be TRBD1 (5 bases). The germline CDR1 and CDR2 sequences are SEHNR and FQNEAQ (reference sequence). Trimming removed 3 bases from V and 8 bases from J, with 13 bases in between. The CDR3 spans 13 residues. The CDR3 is CASSFGTEGGYTF. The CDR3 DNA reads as TGTGCCAGCAGCTTCGGGACTGAGGGAGGCTACACCTTC.

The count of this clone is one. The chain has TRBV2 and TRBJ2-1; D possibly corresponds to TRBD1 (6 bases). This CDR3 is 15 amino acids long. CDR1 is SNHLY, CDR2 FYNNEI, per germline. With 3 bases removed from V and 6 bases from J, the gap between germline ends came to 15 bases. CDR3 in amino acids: CASSEGQASFNEQFF. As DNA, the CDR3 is TGTGCCAGCAGTGAGGGACAAGCTTCATTCAATGAGCAGTTCTTC.

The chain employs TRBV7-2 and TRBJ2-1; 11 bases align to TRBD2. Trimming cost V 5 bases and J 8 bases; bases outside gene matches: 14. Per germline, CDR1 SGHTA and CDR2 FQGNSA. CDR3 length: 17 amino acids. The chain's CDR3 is CASSQAYGSGRAYEQFF. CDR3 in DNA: TGTGCCAGCAGCCAAGCCTATGGTAGCGGGAGGGCCTATGAGCAGTTCTTC.

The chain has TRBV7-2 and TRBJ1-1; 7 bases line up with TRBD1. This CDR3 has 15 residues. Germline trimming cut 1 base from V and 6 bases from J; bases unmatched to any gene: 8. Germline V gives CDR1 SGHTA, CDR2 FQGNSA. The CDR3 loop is CASSLVGTALPEAFF. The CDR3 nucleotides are TGTGCCAGCAGCTTAGTCGGGACAGCCTTACCTGAAGCTTTCTTT.

CDR3 sequence: CASTQSGGKNSPLHF. The CDR3 DNA sequence: TGTGCCAGCACCCAAAGCGGGGGGAAAAATTCACCCCTCCACTTT. The chain joins TRBV7-8 to TRBJ1-6, with D maybe TRBD1 (5 bases). The ends were cut back, 7 bases at V and 7 bases at J, with 17 bases in the middle. The CDR3 covers 15 residues. Germline loops: CDR1 SGHVS, CDR2 FQNEAQ.

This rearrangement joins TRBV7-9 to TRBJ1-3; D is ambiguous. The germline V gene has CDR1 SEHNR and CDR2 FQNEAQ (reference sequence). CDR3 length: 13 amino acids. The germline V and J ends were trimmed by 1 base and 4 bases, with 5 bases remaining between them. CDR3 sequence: CASSLERGNTIYF. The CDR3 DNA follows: TGTGCCAGCAGCTTAGAGAGGGGAAACACCATATATTTT.

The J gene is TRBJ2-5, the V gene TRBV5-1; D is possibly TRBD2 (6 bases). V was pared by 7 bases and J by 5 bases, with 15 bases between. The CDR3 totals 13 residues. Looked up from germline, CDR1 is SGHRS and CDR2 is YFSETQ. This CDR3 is CASLREPSETQYF. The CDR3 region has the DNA TGCGCCAGCTTGCGGGAACCCAGCGAGACCCAGTACTTC.

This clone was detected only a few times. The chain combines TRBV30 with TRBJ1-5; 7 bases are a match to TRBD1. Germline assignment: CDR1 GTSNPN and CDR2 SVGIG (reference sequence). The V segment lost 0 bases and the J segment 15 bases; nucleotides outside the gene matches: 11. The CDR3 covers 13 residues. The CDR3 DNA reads TGTGCCTGGAGTGTAGGGACAGCTTCGTTCCCGCATTTT. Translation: CAWSVGTASFPHF. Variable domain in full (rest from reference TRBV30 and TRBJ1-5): SQTIHQWPATLVQPVGSPLSLECTVEGTSNPNLYWYRQAAGRGLQLLFYSVGIGQISSEVPQNLSASRPQDRQFILSSKKLLLSDSGFYLCAWSVGTASFPHFGDGTRLSIL.

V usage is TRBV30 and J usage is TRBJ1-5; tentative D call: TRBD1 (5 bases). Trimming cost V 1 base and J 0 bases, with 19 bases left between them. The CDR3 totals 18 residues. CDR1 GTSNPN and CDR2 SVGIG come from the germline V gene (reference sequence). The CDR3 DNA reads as TGTGCCTGGAGTGGGAACAGGTATAGAAGTTATAGCAATCAGCCCCAGCATTTT. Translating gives CAWSGNRYRSYSNQPQHF. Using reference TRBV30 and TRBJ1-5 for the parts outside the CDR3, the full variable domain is SQTIHQWPATLVQPVGSPLSLECTVEGTSNPNLYWYRQAAGRGLQLLFYSVGIGQISSEVPQNLSASRPQDRQFILSSKKLLLSDSGFYLCAWSGNRYRSYSNQPQHFGDGTRLSIL.

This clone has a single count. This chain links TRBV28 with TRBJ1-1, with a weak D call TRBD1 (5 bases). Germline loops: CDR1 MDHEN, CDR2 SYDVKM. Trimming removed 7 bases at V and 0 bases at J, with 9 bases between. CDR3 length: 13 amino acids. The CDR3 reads CASIRQMNTEAFF. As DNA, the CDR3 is TGTGCCAGCATCCGACAGATGAACACTGAAGCTTTCTTT.

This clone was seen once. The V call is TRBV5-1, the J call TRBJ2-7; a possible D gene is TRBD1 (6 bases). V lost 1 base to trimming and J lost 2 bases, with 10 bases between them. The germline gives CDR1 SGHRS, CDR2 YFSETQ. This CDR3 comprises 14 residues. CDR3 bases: TGCGCCAGCAGCTTGAGGGACACTACCTACGAGCAGTACTTC. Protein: CASSLRDTTYEQYF.

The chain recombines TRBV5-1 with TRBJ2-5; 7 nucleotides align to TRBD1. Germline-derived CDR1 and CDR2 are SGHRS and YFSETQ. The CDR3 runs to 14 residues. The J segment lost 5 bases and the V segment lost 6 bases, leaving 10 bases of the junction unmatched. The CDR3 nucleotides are TGCGCCAGCAACCCGACAGGGCCAGTGGAGACCCAGTACTTC. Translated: CASNPTGPVETQYF.

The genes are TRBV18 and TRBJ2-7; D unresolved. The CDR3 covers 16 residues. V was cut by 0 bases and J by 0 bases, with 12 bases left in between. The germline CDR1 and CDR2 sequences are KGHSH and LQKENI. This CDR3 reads CASSPPSPALSYEQYF. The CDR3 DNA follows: TGTGCCAGCTCACCACCCTCCCCAGCGCTCTCCTACGAGCAGTACTTC. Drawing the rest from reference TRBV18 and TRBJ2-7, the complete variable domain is NAGVMQNPRHLVRRRGQEARLRCSPMKGHSHVYWYRQLPEEGLKFMVYLQKENIIDESGMPKERFSAEFPKEGPSILRIQQVVRGDSAAYFCASSPPSPALSYEQYFGPGTRLTVT.

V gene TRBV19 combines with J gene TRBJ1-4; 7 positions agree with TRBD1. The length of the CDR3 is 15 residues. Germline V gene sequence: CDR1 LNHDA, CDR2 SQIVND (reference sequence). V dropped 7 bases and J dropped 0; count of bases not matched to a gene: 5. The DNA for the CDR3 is TGTGCCAGTACTAGACAGGGCACAACTAATGAAAAACTGTTTTTT. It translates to CASTRQGTTNEKLFF.